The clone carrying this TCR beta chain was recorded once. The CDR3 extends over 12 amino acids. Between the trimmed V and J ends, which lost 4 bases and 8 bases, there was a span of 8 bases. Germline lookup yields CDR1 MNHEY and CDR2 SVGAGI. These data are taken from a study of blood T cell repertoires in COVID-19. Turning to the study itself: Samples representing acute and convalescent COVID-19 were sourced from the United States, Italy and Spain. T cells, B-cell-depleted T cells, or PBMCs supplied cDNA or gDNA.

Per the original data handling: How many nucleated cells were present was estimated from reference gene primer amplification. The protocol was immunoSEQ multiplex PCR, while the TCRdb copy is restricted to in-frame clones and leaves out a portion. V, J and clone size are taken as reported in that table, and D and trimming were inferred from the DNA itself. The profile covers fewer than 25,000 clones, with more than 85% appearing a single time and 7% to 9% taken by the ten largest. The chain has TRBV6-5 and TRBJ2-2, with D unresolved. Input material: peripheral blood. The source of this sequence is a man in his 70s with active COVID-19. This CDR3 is CASSWPRGELFF. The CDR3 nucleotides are TGTGCCAGCAGTTGGCCCAGAGGGGAGCTGTTTTTT.